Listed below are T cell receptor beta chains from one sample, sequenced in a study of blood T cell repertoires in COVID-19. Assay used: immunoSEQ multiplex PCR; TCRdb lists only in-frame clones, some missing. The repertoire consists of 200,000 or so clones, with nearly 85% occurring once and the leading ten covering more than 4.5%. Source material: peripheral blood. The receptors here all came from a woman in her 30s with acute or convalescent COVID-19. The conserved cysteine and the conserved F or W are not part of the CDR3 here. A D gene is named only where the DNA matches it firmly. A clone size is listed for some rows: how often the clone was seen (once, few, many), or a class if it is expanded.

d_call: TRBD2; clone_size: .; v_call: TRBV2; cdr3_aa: AIGLAGDTQY
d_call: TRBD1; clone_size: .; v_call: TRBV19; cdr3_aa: ASSMGQGEWETQY
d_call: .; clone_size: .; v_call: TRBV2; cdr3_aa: ASSSPANAF
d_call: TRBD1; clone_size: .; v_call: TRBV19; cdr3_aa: ASSIGSRGPY
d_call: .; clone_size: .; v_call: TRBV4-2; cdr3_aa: ASSQEGQGNTEAF
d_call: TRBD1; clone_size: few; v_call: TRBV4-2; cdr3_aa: ASSQEAATGGRLSSGNTIY
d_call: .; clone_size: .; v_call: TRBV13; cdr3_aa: ASSSSGATEAF
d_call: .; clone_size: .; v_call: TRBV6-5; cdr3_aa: ASSRISSYNSPLH
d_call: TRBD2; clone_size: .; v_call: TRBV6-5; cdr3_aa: ASSTSGASYNEQF
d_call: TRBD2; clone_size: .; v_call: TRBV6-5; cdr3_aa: ASSYTTSGPPQAQY
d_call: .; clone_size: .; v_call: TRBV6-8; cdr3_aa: ASSYPPGQETQY
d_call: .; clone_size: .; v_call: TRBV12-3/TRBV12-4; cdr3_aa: AASGSYGYT
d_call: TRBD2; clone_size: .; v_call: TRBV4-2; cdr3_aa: ASSQELAGAETQY
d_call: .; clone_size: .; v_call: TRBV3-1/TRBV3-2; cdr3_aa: ASSTQGSKNIQY
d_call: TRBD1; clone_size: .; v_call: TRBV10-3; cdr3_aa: AISRDSLNTEAF
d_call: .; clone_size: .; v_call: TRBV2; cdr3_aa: ASSETEYNSPLH
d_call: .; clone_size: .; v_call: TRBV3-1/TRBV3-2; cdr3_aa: ASSQFGQGGYGYT
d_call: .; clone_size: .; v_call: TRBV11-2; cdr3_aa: ASSSDSFLNTEAF
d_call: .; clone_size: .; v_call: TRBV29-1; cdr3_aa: SVSRAGRNYGYT
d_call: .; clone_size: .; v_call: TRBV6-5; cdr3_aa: ASSYQGEQY
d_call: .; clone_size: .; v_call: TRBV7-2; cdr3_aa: ASSLSPTVSRGYT
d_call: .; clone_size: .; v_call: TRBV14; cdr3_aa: ASSQEEGRRWETQY
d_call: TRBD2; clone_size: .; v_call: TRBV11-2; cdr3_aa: ASSSPAGVSTDTQY